This T cell receptor beta chain was retrieved from a study of shared clonotypes between healthy human individuals (TCRdb year 2020). General notes on the study: Three men and a couple of women, aged 18 to 49 years, made up the cohort. For each donor, CD4 naive and CD4 memory were each given three plates, CD8 naive was given two plates, and CD8 memory was given one plate. To estimate repertoire size and how much clonotype sharing occurs between individuals, the study deeply sequenced the blood TCR repertoires of several healthy adults. Different laboratories and diverse techniques were used to prepare libraries and sequence TCR repertoires, to increase sequencing depth and limit assay-specific biases. Per donor, leukapheresis produced somewhere between about 0.85 and 8.9 billion PBMCs.

Healthy HIV-negative adults with no recently reported acute infections or vaccinations were included as donors. All donors were Caucasian adults living in Nashville, Tennessee, USA. CD8 memory samples were composed of magnetically selected CD45RO+ cells combined with CCR7-negative CD45RA+ effector memory (TemRA) cells. Blood was obtained by leukapheresis, after which PBMCs were separated by Ficoll-Histopaque density gradient centrifugation and cryopreserved in liquid nitrogen vapor phase. Purity and quantity of every magnetically sorted T cell population were checked by analytical flow cytometry. Genomic DNA was isolated from every sorted fraction and measured by UV absorbance on a Nanodrop 2000c. Using the deep immunoSEQ assay, multiplex PCR amplified TCR CDR3 regions from genomic DNA. Extracted genomic DNA from each cell subset was spread evenly across all wells of several immunoSEQ 96-well plates, with each plate serving as a replicate. For sorted subsets, about 210 ng of genomic DNA, equivalent to 25,000 to 30,000 T cell genomes, went into each replicate PCR. Purified libraries were quantified with a Qubit 3.0 fluorometer, sized on a Bioanalyzer 2100, and re-quantified with the KAPA Library Quantification kit. Every immunoSEQ 96-well plate was sequenced on a dedicated single-read 150-cycle Illumina NextSeq 550 flow cell. The authors processed their data as follows. Because the immunoSEQ output included only junctional sequences and no quality scores, the filtering could not be the same as the filtering used for full-length reads. To assign V/J genes and CDR3, sequences were annotated using PyIR, a Python wrapper for IgBLAST v1.9, with IMGT germline references. Reads with weak V/J assignments (E-value above 1e-6), missing CDR3, stop codons, out-of-frame junctions, or ambiguous translated residues were removed. V3J clonotypes were defined by identical inferred V gene, J gene, and CDR3 amino acid sequence. Percentage overlap between repertoires was calculated by dividing the number of shared unique clonotypes by the size of the smaller repertoire. RTK rarefaction, the Chao1 estimator, and Recon v2.1 estimates of unobserved clonotypes were used to assess repertoire richness. OLGA was used to compute generation probabilities for all TCRbeta clonotypes that the gDNA method yielded from a handful of donors. Sourced from immuneACCESS, this table was stored by TCRdb with only in-frame sequences that have V and J called. A share of the clones is absent; for the studies checked, an unresolved V gene accounts for under half, and the remainder has no known explanation. V, J and clone size are taken as reported in that table, and D and trimming were inferred from the DNA itself. In this sample the table shows some 320,000 clones, around nine tenths of which occur a single time. Of the sample, roughly 17% is held by the ten largest clones.

CDR1 and CDR2, per the germline V gene, are MDHEN and SYDVKM. There are 13 amino acids in the CDR3, from cysteine to phenylalanine inclusive. Left in the record is the CDR3 DNA by itself, 39 bases read in frame from the first base. V sheds 5 bases and J sheds 4 bases, leaving 11 bases between their ends. Overall results and qualifications from the work: Even with the large sequencing depth, rarefaction of the sorted-subset datasets indicated that sequencing was incomplete. Sampling was restricted to blood, and TCR repertoires in tissues likely differ from the TCR repertoires found in blood. Compared with non-shared clonotypes, clonotypes shared by all four sorted-subset donors had higher generation probabilities. Pairwise subsampling led to the expectation that sequencing depth would affect the degree of clonotype sharing among donors. Larger estimated clonotype richness was generally found for naive subsets than for memory subsets. Because the study included a small number of donors, the genetic and exposure-history diversity represented was limited. Across a few donors, approximately 5% of naive CD4, around 3.5% of naive CD8, roughly 2.2% of memory CD4, and under 0.45% of memory CD8 clonotypes were shared.

A remark on this clone: This clone's antigen is unknown. Per-nucleotide qualities are absent, and no much larger clonotype sits a single base away. At the DNA level, this CDR3 is encoded by other sequences in the same sample as well.

The V gene is TRBV28 and the J gene is TRBJ1-2; TRBD1 is a possible D gene, resting on 6 matching bases. The specimen sequenced was memory CD8+ T cells sorted from blood. What the cell subset or site label conveys for this sample: CD45RO+ cells pooled with CCR7-negative TemRA cells. This clonotype was obtained from a man younger than 35 in good health. The DNA sequence is as follows: TGTGCCAGCAGTCCGGGAGGGGGCTATGGCTACACCTTC. Translated, it reads CASSPGGGYGYTF.